The 19 T cell receptor beta chains below come from one sample, sequenced in a study of T cells after yellow fever vaccination. TCRdb ran MiXCR on the 5' RACE reads and lists one entry per CDR3 protein. The sample has 250,000 to 350,000 distinct CDR3 sequences, around 8.6% seen once. Sequences were derived from CD4+ T cells sorted from PBMCs, sampled 5 days after the yellow fever booster vaccination. The receptor set was obtained from a man in his late teens or twenties who received the YFV17D yellow fever vaccine.

The chain joins TRBV15 to TRBJ2-5; the D is unclear. The CDR3 length is 13 residues. Germline assignment: CDR1 LNHNV and CDR2 YYDKDF (reference sequence). Trimming cost V 1 base and J 0 bases, with 3 bases left between them. The DNA for the CDR3 is TGTGCCACCAGCAGAGGACACCAAGAGACCCAGTACTTC. It encodes CATSRGHQETQYF.

In its sample, this clonotype was seen a few times. This rearrangement joins TRBV5-1 to TRBJ2-5; 9 bases are a match to TRBD2. CDR1 is SGHRS, CDR2 YFSETQ, per germline. The CDR3 sequence is 15 residues long. V shed 5 bases, J shed 1 base, and the junction held 6 bases outside the gene matches. The CDR3 here is CASRNSGGSQETQYF. CDR3 nucleotides: TGCGCCAGCAGGAATAGCGGGGGCTCCCAAGAGACCCAGTACTTC.

This clonotype was seen a few times. V usage is TRBV27 and J usage is TRBJ1-1, with D uncertain. The CDR3 spans 13 residues. Germline V gives CDR1 MNHEY, CDR2 SMNVEV (reference sequence). The V and J ends lost 5 bases and 6 bases respectively, with 13 bases between them. The CDR3 here is CASSIYRGSEAFF. The CDR3 nucleotides read TGTGCCAGCAGTATCTACAGAGGGTCTGAAGCTTTCTTT.

This clonotype has more than one count but fewer than ten. The chain carries TRBV29-1 and TRBJ2-7, with D tentatively TRBD2 (5 bases). CDR1 SQVTM and CDR2 ANQGSEA come from the germline V gene. The CDR3 length is 17 residues. V lost 4 bases and J 2 bases, leaving 24 bases between the germline ends. The DNA for the CDR3 is TGCAGCGTTGGAAGGGAGCCTCGGCGGAAGGGCCCCTACGAGCAGTACTTC. Translating it yields CSVGREPRRKGPYEQYF.

The sample holds a few counts of this clonotype. V and J are TRBV28 and TRBJ1-2, with D unclear. This CDR3 is 13 amino acids long. The germline V gene has CDR1 MDHEN and CDR2 SYDVKM. V was trimmed by 8 bases and J by 0 bases, leaving 10 bases between them. The CDR3 protein is CASGRYANYGYTF. The CDR3 DNA reads as TGTGCCAGCGGAAGGTATGCTAACTATGGCTACACCTTC.

The gene calls are TRBV6-2 or TRBV6-3 and TRBJ1-5, with D tentatively TRBD1 (5 bases). The length of the CDR3 is 18 residues. Germline V lookup: CDR1 MNHEY, CDR2 SVGEGT. Trimming pared 6 bases from V and 3 bases from J, leaving 24 bases between. Written as DNA, the CDR3 is TGTGCCAGCAGCCATCCCGGGACTCCGAGGGAACACAATCAGCCCCAGCATTTT. Translated: CASSHPGTPREHNQPQHF.

This chain uses TRBV19 with TRBJ2-6; possible D gene TRBD2, 6 bases. V lost 7 bases to trimming and J lost 2 bases, with 15 bases between them. The germline gives CDR1 LNHDA, CDR2 SQIVND (reference sequence). The CDR3 contains 16 residues. The CDR3 reads CASTYGAGTGANVLTF. In nucleotides, the CDR3 is TGTGCCAGTACCTATGGGGCGGGGACTGGGGCCAACGTCCTGACTTTC.

The chain couples TRBV6-2 or TRBV6-3 to TRBJ2-7; TRBD2 matches 9 bases. The CDR3 sequence is 16 residues long. Germline lookup yields CDR1 MNHEY and CDR2 SVGEGT. Trimming cost V 2 bases and J 3 bases; bases outside gene matches: 8. The CDR3 is CASSYRAAGGYYEQYF. CDR3 in DNA: TGTGCCAGCAGTTACCGTGCAGCGGGGGGCTACTACGAGCAGTACTTC.

Worth noting for this clonotype: An end of the junction does not agree with germline; a read error may underlie this. The J gene is TRBJ2-3, the V gene TRBV2, with 8 bases matching TRBD2. In germline, CDR1 is SNHLY, CDR2 FYNNEI. This CDR3 comprises 15 residues. The CDR3 coding sequence is TGTGCCAGCAATGAACTAGCGGTGAGCACAGATACGCAGTATTTT. The encoded protein is CASNELAVSTDTQYF.

The table lists this clonotype with many counts. The chain carries TRBV12-3 or TRBV12-4 and TRBJ1-1; TRBD1 aligns across 7 bases. This CDR3 region has 15 residues. With 6 bases clipped from V and 1 base from J, the junction kept 8 bases outside the gene matches. CDR3: CASSIYGQANTEAFF. In DNA form, the CDR3 reads TGTGCCAGCAGCATATATGGACAGGCGAACACTGAAGCTTTCTTT.

A few counts support this clonotype. J is TRBJ2-7 and V is TRBV7-9; 7 nucleotides match TRBD1. Germline values: CDR1 SEHNR, CDR2 FQNEAQ (reference sequence). V was clipped by 5 bases and J by 5 bases; unmatched bases: 6. The length of the CDR3 is 13 residues. As DNA, the CDR3 is TGTGCCAGCAGCCAAGACAGGGTCCACGAGCAGTACTTC. Protein product: CASSQDRVHEQYF.

This clonotype was detected only a few times. In DNA form, the CDR3 reads TGTGCCAGCAGCGTACAGGGGGGTCGAGAGACCCAGTACTTC. Residues: CASSVQGGRETQYF. This sequence joins TRBV9 and TRBJ2-5; D is possibly TRBD1 (7 bases). CDR3 size: 14 residues. Per germline, CDR1 SGDLS and CDR2 YYNGEE. V was clipped by 1 base and J by 4 bases, with 11 bases between them. Full variable domain (missing parts from reference TRBV9 and TRBJ2-5): DSGVTQTPKHLITATGQRVTLRCSPRSGDLSVYWYQQSLDQGLQFLIQYYNGEERAKGNILERFSAQQFPDLHSELNLSSLELGDSALYFCASSVQGGRETQYFGPGTRLLVL.

This chain connects TRBV7-3 to TRBJ2-3; tentatively, D is TRBD1 or TRBD2 (5 bases each). The CDR3 is made up of 13 amino acids. CDR1 is SGHTA and CDR2 is FQGTGA in the germline V gene. V lost 2 bases to trimming and J lost 10 bases, with 13 bases between them. CDR3 DNA sequence: TGTGCCAGCAGCTTAGCAGAGGGGTCCGCGCAGTATTTT. This encodes CASSLAEGSAQYF.

At least ten counts were recorded for this clonotype. This chain links TRBV28 with TRBJ1-2; possible D gene TRBD1, 6 bases. Germline CDR1 is MDHEN and CDR2 is SYDVKM. The V end lost 5 bases, the J end lost 8 bases, and 15 bases lay between the germline ends. The CDR3 contains 13 residues. The CDR3 nucleotides are TGTGCCAGCAGTCCTAACAGGGTTCGAGGCTACACCTTC. It specifies CASSPNRVRGYTF.

A few counts support this clonotype. This rearrangement joins TRBV7-2 to TRBJ1-6; D might be TRBD1 (6 bases). Germline CDR1 reads SGHTA; CDR2 reads FQGNSA. The CDR3 is made up of 14 amino acids. V gave up 5 bases and J gave up 6 bases, with 11 bases separating them. This CDR3 is CASSLQGTNSPLHF. CDR3 in DNA: TGTGCCAGCAGCCTCCAGGGGACTAATTCACCCCTCCACTTT. Full variable domain (rest looked up from reference TRBV7-2 and TRBJ1-6): GAGVSQSPSNKVTEKGKDVELRCDPISGHTALYWYRQSLGQGLEFLIYFQGNSAPDKSGLPSDRFSAERTGGSVSTLTIQRTQQEDSAVYLCASSLQGTNSPLHFGNGTRLTVT.

In DNA, the CDR3 is TGTGCCAGCAGTATGGGACTGAACACCGGGGAGCTGTTTTTT. Protein: CASSMGLNTGELFF. J is TRBJ2-2 and V is TRBV7-2; a possible D gene is TRBD2 (6 bases). Germline V gene sequence: CDR1 SGHTA, CDR2 FQGNSA. This CDR3 contains 14 residues. Trimming pared 6 bases from V and 1 base from J, leaving 9 bases between. Full variable domain (missing parts from reference TRBV7-2 and TRBJ2-2): GAGVSQSPSNKVTEKGKDVELRCDPISGHTALYWYRQSLGQGLEFLIYFQGNSAPDKSGLPSDRFSAERTGGSVSTLTIQRTQQEDSAVYLCASSMGLNTGELFFGEGSRLTVL.

The V and J genes are TRBV20-1 and TRBJ1-1; D is ambiguous. V shed 4 bases and J shed 6 bases, with 15 bases lying between them. The CDR3 loop spans 13 amino acids. Germline-derived CDR1 and CDR2 are DFQATT and SNEGSKA (reference sequence). Written as DNA, the CDR3 is TGCAGTGCTACGTTCGTCCGCGTCCCTGAAGCTTTCTTT. This encodes CSATFVRVPEAFF.

In its sample, this clonotype was seen a few times. CDR3 sequence: CSAAEGTNTEAFF. The CDR3 nucleotides read TGCAGCGCCGCAGAAGGGACGAACACTGAAGCTTTCTTT. The genes are TRBV29-1 and TRBJ1-1; D is perhaps TRBD1 (5 bases). The CDR3 runs 13 residues. The V gene's germline CDR1 is SQVTM and CDR2 ANQGSEA. Trimming shortened V by 7 bases and J by 1 base, and 13 bases separated the two germline ends.

A few counts support this clonotype. The chain recombines TRBV5-1 with TRBJ2-3; D uncertain. In germline, CDR1 is SGHRS, CDR2 YFSETQ. The germline V and J ends were trimmed by 0 bases and 1 base, with 12 bases remaining between them. This CDR3 spans 16 amino acids. The CDR3 sequence: CASSLGAYLGTDTQYF. CDR3 bases: TGCGCCAGCAGCTTGGGGGCCTACCTTGGCACAGATACGCAGTATTTT.